Given below is one T cell receptor beta chain in context. Sequencing was performed with immunoSEQ multiplex PCR; in TCRdb, only in-frame clones are kept and a portion is missing. The sample shows tens of thousands of clones, 93% of them seen only once. These data originate in a study of T cell changes during pregnancy in multiple sclerosis. The CDR3 is 15 residues long. Unmatched junction bases numbered 11, after V lost 1 base and J lost 8 bases. Germline V CDR1 and CDR2: SGHDT, YYEEEE. This receptor was obtained from a female donor in good health, enrolled as a control in a pregnancy study. Sequencing used peripheral blood, obtained in the third trimester of pregnancy. The V call is TRBV5-6, the J call TRBJ1-2, with 7 nucleotides matching TRBD1. The DNA for the CDR3 is TGTGCCAGCAGCTTGATGGACAGGAGCGGTCTGGGCTACACCTTC. Residues: CASSLMDRSGLGYTF.